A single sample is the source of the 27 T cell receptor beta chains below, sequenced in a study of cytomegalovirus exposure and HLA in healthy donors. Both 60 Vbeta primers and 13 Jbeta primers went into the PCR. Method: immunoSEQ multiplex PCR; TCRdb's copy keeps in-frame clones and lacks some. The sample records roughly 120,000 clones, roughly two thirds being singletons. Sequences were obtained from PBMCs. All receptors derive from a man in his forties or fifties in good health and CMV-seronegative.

The CDR3 region has the DNA TGTGCCCACAGCAGGGGGCCCGCCTACGAGCAGTACTTC. Amino acids: CAHSRGPAYEQYF. The gene calls are TRBV6-5 and TRBJ2-7; 8 bases align to TRBD1. J lost 2 bases, V lost 11 bases, and 8 bases had no gene match. This CDR3 has 13 amino acids. Germline V gives CDR1 MNHEY, CDR2 SVGAGI.

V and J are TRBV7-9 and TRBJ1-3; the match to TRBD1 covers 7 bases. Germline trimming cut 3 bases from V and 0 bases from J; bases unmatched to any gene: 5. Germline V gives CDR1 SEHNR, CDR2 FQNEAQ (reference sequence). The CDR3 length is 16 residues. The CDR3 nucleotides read TGTGCCAGCAGCTTGGACAGGACGAGCTCTGGAAACACCATATATTTT. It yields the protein CASSLDRTSSGNTIYF. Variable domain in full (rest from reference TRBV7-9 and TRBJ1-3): DTGVSQNPRHKITKRGQNVTFRCDPISEHNRLYWYRQTLGQGPEFLTYFQNEAQLEKSRLLSDRFSAERPKGSFSTLEIQRTEQGDSAMYLCASSLDRTSSGNTIYFGEGSWLTVV.

CDR3 sequence reads: CASSSGQGANEQYF. In nucleotides, the CDR3 is TGTGCCAGCAGCTCGGGACAGGGGGCTAACGAGCAGTACTTC. The V call is TRBV7-3, the J call TRBJ2-7; 12 nucleotides line up with TRBD1. Losses at the gene ends were 4 bases for V and 5 bases for J; bases not matched to a gene: 3. Germline-derived CDR1 and CDR2 are SGHTA and FQGTGA. This CDR3 is built from 14 residues.

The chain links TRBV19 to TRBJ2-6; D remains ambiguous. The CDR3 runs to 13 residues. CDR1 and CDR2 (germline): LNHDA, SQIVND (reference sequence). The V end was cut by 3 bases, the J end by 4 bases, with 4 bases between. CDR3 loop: CASSIGGANVLTF. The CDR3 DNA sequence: TGTGCCAGTAGTATCGGGGGGGCCAACGTCCTGACTTTC.

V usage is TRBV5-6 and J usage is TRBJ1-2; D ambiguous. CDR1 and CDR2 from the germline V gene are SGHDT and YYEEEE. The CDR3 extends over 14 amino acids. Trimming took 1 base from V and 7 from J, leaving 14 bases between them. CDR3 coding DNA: TGTGCCAGCAGCTTGTCCCCCGGGATGGGTGGCTACACCTTC. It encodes CASSLSPGMGGYTF.

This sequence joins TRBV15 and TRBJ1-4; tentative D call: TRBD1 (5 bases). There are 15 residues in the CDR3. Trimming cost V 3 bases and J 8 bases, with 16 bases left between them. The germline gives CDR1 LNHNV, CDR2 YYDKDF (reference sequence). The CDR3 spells CATSSEGSGVEKLFF. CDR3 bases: TGTGCCACCAGCAGTGAGGGATCGGGGGTCGAAAAACTGTTTTTT.

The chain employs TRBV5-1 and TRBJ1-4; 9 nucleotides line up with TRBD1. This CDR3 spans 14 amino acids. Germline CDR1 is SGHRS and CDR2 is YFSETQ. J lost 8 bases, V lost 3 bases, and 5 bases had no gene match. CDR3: CASSSGQGLEKLFF. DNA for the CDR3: TGCGCCAGCAGCTCGGGACAGGGTCTCGAAAAACTGTTTTTT. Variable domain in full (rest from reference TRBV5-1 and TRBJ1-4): KAGVTQTPRYLIKTRGQQVTLSCSPISGHRSVSWYQQTPGQGLQFLFEYFSETQRNKGNFPGRFSGRQFSNSRSEMNVSTLELGDSALYLCASSSGQGLEKLFFGSGTQLSVL.

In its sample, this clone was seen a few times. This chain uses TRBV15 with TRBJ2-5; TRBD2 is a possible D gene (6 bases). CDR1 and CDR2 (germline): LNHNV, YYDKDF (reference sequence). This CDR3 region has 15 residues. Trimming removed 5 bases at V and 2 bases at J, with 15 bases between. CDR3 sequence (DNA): TGTGCCACCAGCGCATACGGAGGGGAACAAGAGACCCAGTACTTC. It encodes CATSAYGGEQETQYF.

The CDR3 coding sequence is TGTGCCAGCAGTTTCGGGACTAGCTTCTCCTACGAGCAGTACTTC. It is translated as CASSFGTSFSYEQYF. V is TRBV28 and J is TRBJ2-7, with TRBD2 identical over 9 bases. This CDR3 is built from 15 residues. From germline, CDR1 is MDHEN and CDR2 SYDVKM. The V and J ends lost 3 bases and 0 bases, in that order; junction bases with no gene match: 3.

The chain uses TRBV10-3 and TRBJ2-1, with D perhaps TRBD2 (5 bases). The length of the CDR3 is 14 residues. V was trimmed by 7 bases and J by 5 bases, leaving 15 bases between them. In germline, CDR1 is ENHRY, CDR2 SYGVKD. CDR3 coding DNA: TGTGCCATCAAAAAGAGGGAAGTTCACAATGAGCAGTTCTTC. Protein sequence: CAIKKREVHNEQFF.

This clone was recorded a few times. CDR3 DNA: TGTGCCAGCTCAATGGGACAGAGCTCCTATAATTCACCCCTCCACTTT. This gives the protein CASSMGQSSYNSPLHF. The V and J genes are TRBV18 and TRBJ1-6, with TRBD1 matching 7 bases. This CDR3 spans 16 amino acids. The V and J ends lost 5 bases and 0 bases, in that order; junction bases with no gene match: 4. Per the germline V gene, CDR1 is KGHSH and CDR2 is LQKENI.

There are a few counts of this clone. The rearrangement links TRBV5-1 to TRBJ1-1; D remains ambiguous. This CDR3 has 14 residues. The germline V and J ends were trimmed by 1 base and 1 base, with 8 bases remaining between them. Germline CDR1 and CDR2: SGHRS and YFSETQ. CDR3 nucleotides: TGCGCCAGCAGCTTGTGGTCAGGGAACACTGAAGCTTTCTTT. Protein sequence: CASSLWSGNTEAFF.

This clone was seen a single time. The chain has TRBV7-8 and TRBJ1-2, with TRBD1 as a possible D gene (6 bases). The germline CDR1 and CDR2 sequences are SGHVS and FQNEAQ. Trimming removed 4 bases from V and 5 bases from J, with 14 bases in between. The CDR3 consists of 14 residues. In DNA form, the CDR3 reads TGTGCCAGCAGCTCCCGGACAGAATTATATGGCTACACCTTC. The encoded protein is CASSSRTELYGYTF.

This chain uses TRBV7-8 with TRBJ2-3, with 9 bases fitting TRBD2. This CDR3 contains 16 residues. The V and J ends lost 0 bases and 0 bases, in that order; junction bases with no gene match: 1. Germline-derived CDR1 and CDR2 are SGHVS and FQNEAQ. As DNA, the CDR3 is TGTGCCAGCAGCTTAGCGGCGGGGGGGAGCACAGATACGCAGTATTTT. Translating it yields CASSLAAGGSTDTQYF.

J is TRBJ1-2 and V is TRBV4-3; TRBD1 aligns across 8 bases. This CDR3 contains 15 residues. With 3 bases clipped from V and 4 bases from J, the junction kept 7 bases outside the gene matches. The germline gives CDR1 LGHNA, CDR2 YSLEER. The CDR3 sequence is CASSHRTGSGYGYTF. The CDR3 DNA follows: TGCGCCAGCAGCCATCGGACAGGGTCGGGCTATGGCTACACCTTC.

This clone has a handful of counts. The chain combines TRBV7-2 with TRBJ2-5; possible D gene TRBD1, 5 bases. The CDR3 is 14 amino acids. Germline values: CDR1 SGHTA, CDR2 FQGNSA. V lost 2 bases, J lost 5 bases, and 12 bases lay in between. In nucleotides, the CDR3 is TGTGCCAGCAGCTTAAATGCAGGGTTGGAGACCCAGTACTTC. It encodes CASSLNAGLETQYF.

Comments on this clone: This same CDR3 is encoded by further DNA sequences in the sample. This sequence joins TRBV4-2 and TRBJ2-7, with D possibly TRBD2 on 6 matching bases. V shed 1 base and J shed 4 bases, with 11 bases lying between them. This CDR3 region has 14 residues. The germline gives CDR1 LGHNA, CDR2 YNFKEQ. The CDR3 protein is CASSQGRGGYEQYF. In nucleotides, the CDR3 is TGTGCCAGCAGCCAAGGGAGGGGTGGGTACGAGCAGTACTTC.

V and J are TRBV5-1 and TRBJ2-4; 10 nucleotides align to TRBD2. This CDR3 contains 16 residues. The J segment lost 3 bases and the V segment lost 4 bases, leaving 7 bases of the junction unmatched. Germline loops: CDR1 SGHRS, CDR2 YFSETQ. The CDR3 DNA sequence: TGCGCCAGCAGCCCGGTAGCGGGGGGAGGCAAAAACATTCAGTACTTC. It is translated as CASSPVAGGGKNIQYF. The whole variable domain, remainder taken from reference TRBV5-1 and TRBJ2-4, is KAGVTQTPRYLIKTRGQQVTLSCSPISGHRSVSWYQQTPGQGLQFLFEYFSETQRNKGNFPGRFSGRQFSNSRSEMNVSTLELGDSALYLCASSPVAGGGKNIQYFGAGTRLSVL.

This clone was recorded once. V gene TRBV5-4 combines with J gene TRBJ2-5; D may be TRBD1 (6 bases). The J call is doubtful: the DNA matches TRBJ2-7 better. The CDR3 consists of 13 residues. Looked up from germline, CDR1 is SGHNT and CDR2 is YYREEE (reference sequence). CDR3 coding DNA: TGTGCCAGCAGCTTAAACAGGGAAAACGAGCAGTACTTC. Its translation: CASSLNRENEQYF.

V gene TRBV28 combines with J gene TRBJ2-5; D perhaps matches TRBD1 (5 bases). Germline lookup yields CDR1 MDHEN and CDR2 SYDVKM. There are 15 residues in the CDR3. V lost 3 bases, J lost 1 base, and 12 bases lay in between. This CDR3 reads CASSFDSLAQETQYF. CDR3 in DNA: TGTGCCAGCAGTTTCGACAGTTTAGCCCAAGAGACCCAGTACTTC. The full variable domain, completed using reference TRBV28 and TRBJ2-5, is DVKVTQSSRYLVKRTGEKVFLECVQDMDHENMFWYRQDPGLGLRLIYFSYDVKMKEKGDIPEGYSVSREKKERFSLILESASTNQTSMYLCASSFDSLAQETQYFGPGTRLLVL.

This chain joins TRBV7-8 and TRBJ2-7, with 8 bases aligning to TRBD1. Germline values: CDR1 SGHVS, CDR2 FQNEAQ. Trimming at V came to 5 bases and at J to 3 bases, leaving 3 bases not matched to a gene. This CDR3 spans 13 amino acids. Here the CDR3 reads CASSADRGYEQYF. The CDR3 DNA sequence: TGTGCCAGCAGCGCAGACAGGGGCTACGAGCAGTACTTC.

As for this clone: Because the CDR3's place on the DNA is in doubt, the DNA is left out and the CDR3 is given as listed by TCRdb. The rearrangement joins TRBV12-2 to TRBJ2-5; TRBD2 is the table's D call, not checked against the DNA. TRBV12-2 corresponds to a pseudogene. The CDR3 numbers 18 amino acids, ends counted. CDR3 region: CASRFGNGASGAQETQYF.

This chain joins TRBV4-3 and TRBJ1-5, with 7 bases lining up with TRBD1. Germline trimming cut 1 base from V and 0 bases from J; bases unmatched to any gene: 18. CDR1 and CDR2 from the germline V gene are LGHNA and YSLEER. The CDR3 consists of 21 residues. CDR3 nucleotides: TGCGCCAGCAGCCAAGCGGGGCGGGCGGGACAGCGAAGGGTTAGCAATCAGCCCCAGCATTTT. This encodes CASSQAGRAGQRRVSNQPQHF.

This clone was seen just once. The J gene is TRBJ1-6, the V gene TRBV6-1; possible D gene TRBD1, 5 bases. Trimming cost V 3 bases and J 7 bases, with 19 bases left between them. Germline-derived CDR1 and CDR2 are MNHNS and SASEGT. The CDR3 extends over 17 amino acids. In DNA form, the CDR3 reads TGTGCCAGCAGTGAGTTCGGTGGAGGGGCAGGGAATTCACCCCTCCACTTT. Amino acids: CASSEFGGGAGNSPLHF.

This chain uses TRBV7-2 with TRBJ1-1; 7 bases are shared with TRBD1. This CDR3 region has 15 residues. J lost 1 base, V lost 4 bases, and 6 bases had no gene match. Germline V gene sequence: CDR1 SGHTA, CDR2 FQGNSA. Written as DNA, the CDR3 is TGTGCCAGCAGCTCCAACCGACAGGGGAACACTGAAGCTTTCTTT. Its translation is CASSSNRQGNTEAFF. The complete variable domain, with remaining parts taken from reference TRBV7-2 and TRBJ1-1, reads GAGVSQSPSNKVTEKGKDVELRCDPISGHTALYWYRQSLGQGLEFLIYFQGNSAPDKSGLPSDRFSAERTGGSVSTLTIQRTQQEDSAVYLCASSSNRQGNTEAFFGQGTRLTVV.

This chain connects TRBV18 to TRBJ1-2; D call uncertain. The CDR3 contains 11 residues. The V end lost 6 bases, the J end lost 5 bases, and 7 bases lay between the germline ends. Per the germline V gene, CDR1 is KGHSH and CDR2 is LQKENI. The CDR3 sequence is CASSNGYGYTF. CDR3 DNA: TGTGCCAGCTCCAACGGTTATGGCTACACCTTC.

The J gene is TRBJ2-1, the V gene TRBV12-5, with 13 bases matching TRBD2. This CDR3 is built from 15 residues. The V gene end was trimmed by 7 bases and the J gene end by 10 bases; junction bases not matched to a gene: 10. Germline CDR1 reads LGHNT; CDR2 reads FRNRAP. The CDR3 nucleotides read TGTGCTAGTGCCCGAGGGACTAGCGGGGTAAGGGAGCAGTTCTTC. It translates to CASARGTSGVREQFF. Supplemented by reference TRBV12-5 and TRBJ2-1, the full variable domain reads DARVTQTPRHKVTEMGQEVTMRCQPILGHNTVFWYRQTMMQGLELLAYFRNRAPLDDSGMPKDRFSAEMPDATLATLKIQPSEPRDSAVYFCASARGTSGVREQFFGPGTRLTVL.